A single sample is the source of the 20 T cell receptor beta chains below, sequenced in a study of T cell clones after liver transplantation. Repertoires were generated with immunoSEQ multiplex PCR, while TCRdb's copy carries only in-frame clones and drops some. Of tens of thousands of clones in the sample, around 80% were seen once. The sample consisted of CD4+ T cells from blood, taken around 48 months after liver transplant. The receptors stem from a human patient who received a liver transplant. Some of the T cells may derive from the graft donor.

J is TRBJ2-1 and V is TRBV2; D is undetermined. This CDR3 contains 12 residues. The germline V gene encodes CDR1 SNHLY and CDR2 FYNNEI. Trimming removed 7 bases at V and 5 bases at J, with 9 bases between. The CDR3 is CASNTENNEQFF. As DNA, the CDR3 is TGTGCCAGCAATACAGAAAACAATGAGCAGTTCTTC.

This chain connects TRBV2 to TRBJ1-1, with D possibly TRBD1 on 5 matching bases. Per the germline V gene, CDR1 is SNHLY and CDR2 is FYNNEI. The CDR3 length is 13 residues. Trimming shortened V by 6 bases and J by 2 bases, and 10 bases separated the two germline ends. This CDR3 reads CASRRTFNTEAFF. CDR3 DNA: TGTGCCAGCAGAAGGACATTCAACACTGAAGCTTTCTTT.

The DNA of the CDR3 is TGTGCCAGCAGCGCCTTTTTGCCTGGGGCCAACGTCCTGACTTTC. Residues: CASSAFLPGANVLTF. The V gene is TRBV7-2, the J gene TRBJ2-6, with no clear D. This CDR3 region has 15 residues. Trimming removed 5 bases from V and 2 bases from J, with 10 bases in between. Germline V lookup: CDR1 SGHTA, CDR2 FQGNSA.

The chain is built from TRBV9 and TRBJ1-2; D perhaps matches TRBD1 (5 bases). V gave up 4 bases and J gave up 4 bases, with 17 bases separating them. CDR3 size: 15 residues. Germline V gene lookup returns CDR1 SGDLS and CDR2 YYNGEE. The CDR3 nucleotides read TGTGCCAGCAGCCCACTCGAGAGGGGCGTCTATGGCTACACCTTC. Protein sequence: CASSPLERGVYGYTF. Using reference TRBV9 and TRBJ1-2 for the parts outside the CDR3, the full variable domain is DSGVTQTPKHLITATGQRVTLRCSPRSGDLSVYWYQQSLDQGLQFLIQYYNGEERAKGNILERFSAQQFPDLHSELNLSSLELGDSALYFCASSPLERGVYGYTFGSGTRLTVV.

The chain links TRBV19 to TRBJ1-1; maybe TRBD1 (6 bases). Germline CDR1 and CDR2: LNHDA and SQIVND (reference sequence). V lost 4 bases and J 1 base, leaving 10 bases between the germline ends. The CDR3 covers 14 residues. The CDR3 region is CASSRMGQNTEAFF. CDR3 bases: TGTGCCAGTAGTAGGATGGGACAGAACACTGAAGCTTTCTTT.

This chain connects TRBV15 to TRBJ1-2; D is perhaps TRBD1 (6 bases). Per germline, CDR1 LNHNV and CDR2 YYDKDF (reference sequence). V was pared by 2 bases and J by 4 bases, with 17 bases between. CDR3 size: 16 residues. CDR3: CATSRHTTGMAYGYTF. The CDR3 coding sequence is TGTGCCACCAGCAGACATACTACAGGGATGGCCTATGGCTACACCTTC.

The chain has TRBV7-9 and TRBJ1-4; D possibly corresponds to TRBD1 (6 bases). CDR1 is SEHNR and CDR2 is FQNEAQ in the germline V gene (reference sequence). This CDR3 has 13 amino acids. V shed 8 bases and J shed 8 bases, with 15 bases lying between them. The DNA of the CDR3 is TGTGCCAGCCGGAGGGACATAGGCGAAAAACTGTTTTTT. Protein: CASRRDIGEKLFF.

The chain combines TRBV5-6 with TRBJ2-1; 8 bases agree with TRBD1. V dropped 4 bases and J dropped 9; count of bases not matched to a gene: 12. The germline V gene has CDR1 SGHDT and CDR2 YYEEEE. The CDR3 loop spans 15 amino acids. This CDR3 reads CASSPSTGAWGEQFF. The CDR3 DNA follows: TGTGCCAGCAGCCCCTCGACAGGGGCCTGGGGTGAGCAGTTCTTC.

This rearrangement joins TRBV5-4 to TRBJ1-1; D is unclear. The CDR3 is made up of 11 amino acids. Germline V gene lookup returns CDR1 SGHNT and CDR2 YYREEE (reference sequence). With 1 base removed from V and 5 bases from J, the gap between germline ends came to 3 bases. CDR3 region: CASSLSTEAFF. The DNA of the CDR3 is TGTGCCAGCAGCTTGTCTACTGAAGCTTTCTTT. Using reference TRBV5-4 and TRBJ1-1 for the parts outside the CDR3, the full variable domain is ETGVTQSPTHLIKTRGQQVTLRCSSQSGHNTVSWYQQALGQGPQFIFQYYREEENGRGNFPPRFSGLQFPNYSSELNVNALELDDSALYLCASSLSTEAFFGQGTRLTVV.

The V gene is TRBV4-2, the J gene TRBJ2-7; D ambiguous. Deletions cut 0 bases from V and 0 bases from J, with 9 bases between. CDR1 LGHNA and CDR2 YNFKEQ come from the germline V gene. The CDR3 has 15 amino acids. This CDR3 reads CASSQEGLSSYEQYF. For the CDR3, the DNA is TGTGCCAGCAGCCAAGAAGGCCTAAGCTCCTACGAGCAGTACTTC.

This clone was counted a few times. This rearrangement joins TRBV19 to TRBJ1-1, with D possibly TRBD1 on 5 matching bases. The CDR3 loop spans 15 amino acids. The germline CDR1 and CDR2 sequences are LNHDA and SQIVND (reference sequence). With 9 bases removed from V and 2 bases from J, the gap between germline ends came to 19 bases. CDR3 nucleotide sequence: TGTGCCAGCTACAACCCAAGGGGCGTCAACACTGAAGCTTTCTTT. Protein: CASYNPRGVNTEAFF.

Concerning this clone: Compared with germline, one end of the junction differs, possibly owing to a read error. The chain employs TRBV7-2 and TRBJ2-7; TRBD1 matches at 9 bases. The CDR3 has 14 amino acids. Germline CDR1 and CDR2: SGHTA and FQGNSA. CDR3 in amino acids: CASNLQGAGDEQYF. In nucleotides, the CDR3 is TGTGCCAGCAACTTACAGGGGGCTGGCGACGAGCAGTACTTC.

The rearrangement uses TRBV28 and TRBJ2-1, with 9 bases aligning to TRBD1. The CDR3 covers 11 residues. CDR1 is MDHEN and CDR2 is SYDVKM in the germline V gene. Trimming cost V 10 bases and J 9 bases; bases outside gene matches: 4. CDR3 residues: CAIIQGAEQFF. The CDR3 bases are TGTGCCATAATACAGGGGGCTGAGCAGTTCTTC.

The J gene is TRBJ2-5, the V gene TRBV18; 12 bases agree with TRBD2. The CDR3 runs 15 residues. Germline CDR1 reads KGHSH; CDR2 reads LQKENI. J gave up 2 bases and V 3 bases, and 1 base lay outside the gene matches. The CDR3 is CASSPGLAGQETQYF. CDR3 bases: TGTGCCAGCTCACCCGGACTAGCGGGGCAAGAGACCCAGTACTTC. The full variable domain, its missing parts supplied by reference TRBV18 and TRBJ2-5, is NAGVMQNPRHLVRRRGQEARLRCSPMKGHSHVYWYRQLPEEGLKFMVYLQKENIIDESGMPKERFSAEFPKEGPSILRIQQVVRGDSAAYFCASSPGLAGQETQYFGPGTRLLVL.

The genes are TRBV28 and TRBJ1-2; D gene ambiguous. This CDR3 spans 15 amino acids. With 2 bases removed from V and 5 bases from J, the gap between germline ends came to 15 bases. Per the germline V gene, CDR1 is MDHEN and CDR2 is SYDVKM. In DNA form, the CDR3 reads TGTGCCAGCAGTTTAACGTCACCCCCCTATTATGGCTACACCTTC. Its translation: CASSLTSPPYYGYTF.

The genes are TRBV6-6 and TRBJ1-6, with D tentatively TRBD1 (5 bases). Trimming took 2 bases from V and 7 from J, leaving 12 bases between them. The germline gives CDR1 MNHNY, CDR2 SVGAGI (reference sequence). The CDR3 is 15 residues long. The CDR3 DNA sequence: TGTGCCAGCAGTTACGTGGCGGGGGAGAATTCACCCCTCCACTTT. Protein: CASSYVAGENSPLHF.

The chain joins TRBV14 to TRBJ2-2; D is uncertain. CDR1 is SGHDN, CDR2 FVKESK, per germline. The CDR3 is 14 amino acids. V was cut by 2 bases and J by 3 bases, with 7 bases left in between. Here the CDR3 DNA reads TGTGCCAGCAGCCAACACATACACACCGGGGAGCTGTTTTTT. Translated: CASSQHIHTGELFF.

The chain uses TRBV29-1 and TRBJ2-5; D perhaps matches TRBD1 (6 bases). The CDR3 consists of 13 residues. Germline loops: CDR1 SQVTM, CDR2 ANQGSEA. V lost 6 bases and J 7 bases, leaving 18 bases between the germline ends. The CDR3 DNA follows: TGCAGCGTCGCCCGGTCAGGGGTGGTGACCCAGTACTTC. Protein sequence: CSVARSGVVTQYF.

The chain couples TRBV11-2 to TRBJ2-5, with D perhaps given as TRBD1 or TRBD2 (5 bases each). V lost 1 base, J lost 4 bases, and 13 bases lay in between. This CDR3 has 15 amino acids. CDR1 and CDR2 from the germline V gene are SGHAT and FQNNGV. The CDR3 protein is CASSLVWGGGETQYF. The CDR3 DNA follows: TGTGCCAGCAGCTTAGTATGGGGTGGGGGAGAGACCCAGTACTTC. Together with reference TRBV11-2 and TRBJ2-5, the CDR3 gives the full variable domain: EAGVAQSPRYKIIEKRQSVAFWCNPISGHATLYWYQQILGQGPKLLIQFQNNGVVDDSQLPKDRFSAERLKGVDSTLKIQPAKLEDSAVYLCASSLVWGGGETQYFGPGTRLLVL.

The chain has TRBV18 and TRBJ1-5; possible D gene TRBD1, 6 bases. Per the germline V gene, CDR1 is KGHSH and CDR2 is LQKENI. The CDR3 totals 15 residues. Trimming removed 1 base at V and 9 bases at J, with 16 bases between. CDR3 amino acids: CASSPLEGGNGPQHF. The CDR3 DNA reads TGTGCCAGCTCACCACTGGAGGGGGGGAATGGGCCCCAGCATTTT. The full variable domain, with the rest looked up from reference TRBV18 and TRBJ1-5, is NAGVMQNPRHLVRRRGQEARLRCSPMKGHSHVYWYRQLPEEGLKFMVYLQKENIIDESGMPKERFSAEFPKEGPSILRIQQVVRGDSAAYFCASSPLEGGNGPQHFGDGTRLSIL.